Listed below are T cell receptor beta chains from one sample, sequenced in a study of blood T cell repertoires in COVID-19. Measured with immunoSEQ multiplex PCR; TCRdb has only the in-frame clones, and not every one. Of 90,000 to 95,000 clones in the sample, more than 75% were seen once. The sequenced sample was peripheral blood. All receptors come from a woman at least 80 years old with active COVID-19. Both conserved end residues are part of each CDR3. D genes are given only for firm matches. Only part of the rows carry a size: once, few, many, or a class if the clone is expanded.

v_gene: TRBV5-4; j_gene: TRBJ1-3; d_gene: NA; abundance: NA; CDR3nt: TGTGCCAGCAGCCCAGGGCGGACCTACTCTGGAAACACCATATATTTT; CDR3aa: CASSPGRTYSGNTIYF
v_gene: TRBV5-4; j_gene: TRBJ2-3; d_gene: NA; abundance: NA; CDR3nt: TGTGCCAGCAGGACGACCGGGACAACCACAGATACGCAGTATTTT; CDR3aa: CASRTTGTTTDTQYF
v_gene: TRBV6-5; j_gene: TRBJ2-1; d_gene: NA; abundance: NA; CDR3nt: TGTGCCAGCAAGGGGCCCTCCTACAATGAGCAGTTCTTC; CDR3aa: CASKGPSYNEQFF
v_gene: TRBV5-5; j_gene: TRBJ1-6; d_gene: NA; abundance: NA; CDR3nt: TGTGCCAGCAGCTTGGGTTCTGGACAGACGAAGTCACCCCTCCACTTT; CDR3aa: CASSLGSGQTKSPLHF
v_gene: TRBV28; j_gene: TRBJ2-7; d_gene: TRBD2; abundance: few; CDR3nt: TGTGCCAGCAACCTAGCGGGAGGTGACTACGAGCAGTACTTC; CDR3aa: CASNLAGGDYEQYF
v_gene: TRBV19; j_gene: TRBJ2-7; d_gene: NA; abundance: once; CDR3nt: TGTGCCAGTAGTATAGGTGCGGCCCGCCAGCAGTACTTC; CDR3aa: CASSIGAARQQYF
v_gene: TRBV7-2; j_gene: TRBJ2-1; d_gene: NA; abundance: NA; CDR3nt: TGTGCCAGCAGCTGGAGGCGGGGCAATGAGCAGTTCTTC; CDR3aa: CASSWRRGNEQFF
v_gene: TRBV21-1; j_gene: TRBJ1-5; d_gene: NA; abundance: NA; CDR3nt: TGTGCCAGCAGCAGTAAAGGGGGCCTACGGAGTCAGCCCCAGCATTTT; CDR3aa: CASSSKGGLRSQPQHF
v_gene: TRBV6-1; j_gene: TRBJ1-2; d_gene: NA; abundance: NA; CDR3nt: TGTGCCAGCAGTGAACGTTATGGCTACACCTTC; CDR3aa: CASSERYGYTF
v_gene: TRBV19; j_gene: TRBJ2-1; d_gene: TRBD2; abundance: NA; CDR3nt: TGTGCCAGTAGTTCAGTTAGCGGGACTTACAATGAGCAGTTCTTC; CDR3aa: CASSSVSGTYNEQFF
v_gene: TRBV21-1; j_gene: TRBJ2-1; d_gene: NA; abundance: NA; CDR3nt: TGTGCCAGCAGCAAAAGCGGGAGAAGAGACAATGAGCAGTTCTTC; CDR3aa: CASSKSGRRDNEQFF
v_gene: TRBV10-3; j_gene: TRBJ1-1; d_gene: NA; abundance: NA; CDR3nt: TGTGCCATCAAGTTCGAGGATGCCGCTTTCTTT; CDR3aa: CAIKFEDAAFF
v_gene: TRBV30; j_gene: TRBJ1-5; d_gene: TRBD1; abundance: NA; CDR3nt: TGTGCCTGGAGCGAGGGGACAGAATATCAGCCCCAGCATTTT; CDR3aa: CAWSEGTEYQPQHF
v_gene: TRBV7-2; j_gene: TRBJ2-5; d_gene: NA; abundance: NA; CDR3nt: TGTGCCAGCAGCTTGGCCAATCGGGGGACCCAGTACTTC; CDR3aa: CASSLANRGTQYF
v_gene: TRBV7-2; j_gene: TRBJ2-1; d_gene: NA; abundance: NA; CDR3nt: TGTGCCAGCAGCCGGGTCTCCCGGGGGGAGCAGTTCTTC; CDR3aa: CASSRVSRGEQFF
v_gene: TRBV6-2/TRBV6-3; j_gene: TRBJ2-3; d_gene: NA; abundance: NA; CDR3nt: TGTGCCAGCAGTATAGCGGATACGCAGTATTTT; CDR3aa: CASSIADTQYF
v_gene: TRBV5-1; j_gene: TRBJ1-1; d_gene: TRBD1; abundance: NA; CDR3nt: TGCGCCAGCAGCTTGGCCTCAGGGGGCGGCACTGAAGCTTTCTTT; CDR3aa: CASSLASGGGTEAFF
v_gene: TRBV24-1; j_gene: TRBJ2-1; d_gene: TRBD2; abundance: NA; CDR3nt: TGTGCCACCAGTGATTTGTGGGAGGGCCACAATGAGCAGTTCTTC; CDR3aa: CATSDLWEGHNEQFF
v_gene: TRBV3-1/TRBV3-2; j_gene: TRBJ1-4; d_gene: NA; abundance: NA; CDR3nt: TGTGCCAGCAGCCACCACAGGGAAAAACTGTTTTTT; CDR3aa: CASSHHREKLFF
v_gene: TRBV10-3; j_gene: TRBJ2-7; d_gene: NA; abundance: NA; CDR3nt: TGTGCCATCAGTGATGTCAGGGCCCCCTACGAGCAGTACTTC; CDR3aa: CAISDVRAPYEQYF
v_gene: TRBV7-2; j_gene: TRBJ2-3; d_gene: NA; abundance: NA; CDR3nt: TGTGCCAGCAGCTTAAACCGAAGAGCTAGCACAGATACGCAGTATTTT; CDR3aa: CASSLNRRASTDTQYF
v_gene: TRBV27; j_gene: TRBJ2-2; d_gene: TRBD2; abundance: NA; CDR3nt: TGTGCCAGCAGCCACGAGACTAGCGGTAACACCGGGGAGCTGTTTTTT; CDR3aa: CASSHETSGNTGELFF
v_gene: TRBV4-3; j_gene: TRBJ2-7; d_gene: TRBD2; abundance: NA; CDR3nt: TGCGCCAGCAGCCAAGATGCGAGCGGGGGTTACGAGCAGTACTTC; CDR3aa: CASSQDASGGYEQYF
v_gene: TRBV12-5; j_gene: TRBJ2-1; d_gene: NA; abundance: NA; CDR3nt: TGTGCTAGTGGCCCCAGTGGGAGTAATGAGCAGTTCTTC; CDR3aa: CASGPSGSNEQFF
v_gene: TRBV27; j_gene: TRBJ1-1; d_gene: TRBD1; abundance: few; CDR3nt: TGTGCCAGCAGTCAAGGACAGGGGAGTGTCACTGAAGCTTTCTTT; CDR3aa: CASSQGQGSVTEAFF
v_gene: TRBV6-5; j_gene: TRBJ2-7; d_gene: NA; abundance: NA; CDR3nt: TGTGCCAGCAGTTACTTCCTAGGGACCGCCGGGGGCGAGCAGTACTTC; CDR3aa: CASSYFLGTAGGEQYF
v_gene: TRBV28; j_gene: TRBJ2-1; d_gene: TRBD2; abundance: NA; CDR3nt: TGTGCCAGCAGTTCAGGTCCTAGCGGCCATGAGCAGTTCTTC; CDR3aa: CASSSGPSGHEQFF
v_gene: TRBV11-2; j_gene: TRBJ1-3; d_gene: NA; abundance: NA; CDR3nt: TGTGCCAGCAGCCAGACAGGAACCTTAAACACCATATATTTT; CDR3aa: CASSQTGTLNTIYF
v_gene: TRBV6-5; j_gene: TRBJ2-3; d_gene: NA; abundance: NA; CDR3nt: TGTGCCAGCAGTACGCAGGGTTTTGGTGATACGCAGTATTTT; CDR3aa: CASSTQGFGDTQYF
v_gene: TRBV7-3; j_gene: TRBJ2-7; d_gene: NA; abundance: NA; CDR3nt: TGTGCCAGCAGCCAGGCAGGTACCTCCTACGAGCAGTACTTC; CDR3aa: CASSQAGTSYEQYF
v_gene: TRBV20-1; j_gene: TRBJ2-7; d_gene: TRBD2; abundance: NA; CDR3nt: TGCAGTGCTAGTTCAGATGCTAGCGGGAGGGGTGTCTACGAGCAGTACTTC; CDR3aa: CSASSDASGRGVYEQYF
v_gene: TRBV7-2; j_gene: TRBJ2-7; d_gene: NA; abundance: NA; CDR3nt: TGTGCCAGCAGACTAGCCCCCAGGGTACCCTACGAGCAGTACTTC; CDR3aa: CASRLAPRVPYEQYF
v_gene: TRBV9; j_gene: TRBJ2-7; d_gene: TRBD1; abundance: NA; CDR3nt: TGTGCCAGCAGCGCCTTCCGGGACAGGGGCGAGCAGTACTTC; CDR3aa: CASSAFRDRGEQYF